These 10 T cell receptor beta chains were sequenced from one sample in a study of molecular identifiers for immune sequencing clone quantification. TCRdb re-derived calls from the PCR reads in MiXCR, one entry per CDR3 protein. The sample lists some 320,000 distinct CDR3 sequences, 20% to 25% occurring once. The specimen was naive CD8+ T cells from blood, with Jurkat cell RNA spiked in. Subset indicated: FACS-sorted CD8+CD4-CCR7+CD45RA+ naive T cells. Every receptor here comes from a human donor in good health. Some libraries in this study had Jurkat cell RNA spiked in.

The gene calls are TRBV18 and TRBJ2-3; tentatively, D is TRBD1 or TRBD2 (5 bases each). This CDR3 has 16 residues. Trimming cost V 4 bases and J 3 bases, with 17 bases left between them. CDR1 is KGHSH, CDR2 LQKENI, per germline. The DNA for the CDR3 is TGTGCCAGCTCACGACCGGAACTAGGGGAAACAGATACGCAGTATTTT. Amino acids: CASSRPELGETDTQYF. The whole variable domain, filled in from reference TRBV18 and TRBJ2-3, reads NAGVMQNPRHLVRRRGQEARLRCSPMKGHSHVYWYRQLPEEGLKFMVYLQKENIIDESGMPKERFSAEFPKEGPSILRIQQVVRGDSAAYFCASSRPELGETDTQYFGPGTRLTVL.

This chain links TRBV9 with TRBJ2-2; possibly TRBD1 or TRBD2 for D (5 bases each). With 1 base removed from V and 5 bases from J, the gap between germline ends came to 6 bases. The CDR3 loop spans 13 amino acids. In germline, CDR1 is SGDLS, CDR2 YYNGEE. CDR3 DNA sequence: TGTGCCAGCAGCGTATGGGGGACCGGGGAGCTGTTTTTT. Amino acids: CASSVWGTGELFF.

The table lists this clonotype with a few counts. The rearrangement uses TRBV14 and TRBJ2-5; D gene unclear. Germline CDR1 SGHDN, CDR2 FVKESK. V gave up 5 bases and J gave up 5 bases, with 18 bases separating them. The CDR3 consists of 15 residues. The CDR3 loop reads CASSATISGWETQYF. CDR3 sequence (DNA): TGTGCCAGCAGCGCAACAATCTCTGGATGGGAGACCCAGTACTTC.

The chain carries TRBV19 and TRBJ2-3; 11 bases are a match to TRBD2. The CDR3 covers 18 residues. The V gene end was trimmed by 2 bases and the J gene end by 8 bases; junction bases not matched to a gene: 15. CDR1 is LNHDA, CDR2 SQIVND, per germline (reference sequence). In DNA form, the CDR3 reads TGTGCCAGTAGTATACTAGCGGGAGGAGAGGGAACCGGGATTACGCAGTATTTT. This encodes CASSILAGGEGTGITQYF.

The sample holds one count of this clonotype. This may be a read error, as it is one base from a much larger clone. The chain is built from TRBV9 and TRBJ2-2; 10 bases are a match to TRBD2. V lost 4 bases and J lost 4; bases outside the gene matches: 7. The CDR3 sequence is 16 residues long. Per the germline V gene, CDR1 is SGDLS and CDR2 is YYNGEE. The CDR3 coding sequence is TGTGCCAGCAGCCCGACGGGACTAGCGACCACCGGGGAGCTGTTTTTT. Protein: CASSPTGLATTGELFF.

There are many counts of this clonotype. The chain recombines TRBV19 with TRBJ1-1; maybe TRBD1 (5 bases). V gave up 5 bases and J gave up 4 bases, with 11 bases separating them. Germline V gives CDR1 LNHDA, CDR2 SQIVND (reference sequence). The CDR3 has 13 residues. The CDR3 nucleotides read TGTGCCAGTAGTGCCACCGGGACCACTGAAGCTTTCTTT. Encoded protein: CASSATGTTEAFF.

This clonotype was counted at least ten times. The rearrangement links TRBV7-9 to TRBJ2-1; 9 bases map to TRBD2. The CDR3 is 16 residues long. Trimming took 5 bases from V and 2 from J; bases not matched to a gene: 7. Germline loops: CDR1 SEHNR, CDR2 FQNEAQ (reference sequence). The CDR3 is CASSRHTSGPYNEQFF. CDR3 nucleotide sequence: TGTGCCAGCAGCCGCCACACTAGCGGGCCCTACAATGAGCAGTTCTTC.

On this clonotype itself: A single base separates this from a much larger clone, so it may be a read error. Written as DNA, the CDR3 is TGCGCCAGCAGCCAAGATCTTGGCAGGGGGTTCCATGGAACTAATGAAAAACTGTTTTTT. Protein sequence: CASSQDLGRGFHGTNEKLFF. J is TRBJ1-4 and V is TRBV4-3; 7 bases agree with TRBD1. Unmatched junction bases numbered 14, after V lost 0 bases and J lost 1 base. The CDR3 consists of 20 residues. Germline CDR1 and CDR2: LGHNA and YSLEER.

The table lists this clonotype with a few counts. The chain links TRBV4-1 to TRBJ2-7; D not certain. The CDR3 runs 14 residues. Germline values: CDR1 MGHRA, CDR2 YSYEKL. Trimming cost V 1 base and J 3 bases, with 10 bases left between them. The CDR3 DNA is TGCGCCAGCAGCCAAGCCGGAATTAACTACGAGCAGTACTTC. This encodes CASSQAGINYEQYF.

This chain joins TRBV7-8 and TRBJ1-4; weak D call: TRBD1 (5 bases). Trimming shortened V by 0 bases and J by 0 bases, and 11 bases separated the two germline ends. The CDR3 length is 17 residues. Germline CDR1 is SGHVS and CDR2 is FQNEAQ. The DNA for the CDR3 is TGTGCCAGCAGCTTAGCGCTAGCGGGGGCAACTAATGAAAAACTGTTTTTT. It translates to CASSLALAGATNEKLFF.